Listed below are T cell receptor beta chains from one sample, sequenced in a study of regulatory T cells in long-lasting Graves disease. Using its own MiXCR run on the multiplex PCR reads, TCRdb lists one record per CDR3 protein. The sample consists of approximately 490,000 distinct CDR3 sequences, about 16% of them appearing once. The sample was also reused in another study, on T cells in Graves' hyperthyroidism and ophthalmopathy.

The sequenced sample was peripheral blood mononuclear cells (PBMCs), obtained at new diagnosis, from a patient treated with antithyroid drugs. These receptors were obtained from a man aged 35 to 55 with Graves disease. CDR3s include the opening cysteine and the closing phenylalanine or tryptophan. The D gene is left open where the match is weak. Size values are once, few and many counts, or a class for expanded clones, and some rows have none.

size: many
J: TRBJ2-7
length: 15
D: TRBD1
V: TRBV28
DNA: TGTGCCAGCAGCCCTCGACAGGGCCTAAACTACGAGCAGTACTTC
CDR3: CASSPRQGLNYEQYF

size: NA
J: TRBJ2-7
length: 14
D: NA
V: TRBV11-3
DNA: TGTGCCAGCAGTCTACGATCGGCGCTCGGCGAGCAGTACTTC
CDR3: CASSLRSALGEQYF

size: many
J: TRBJ2-1
length: 16
D: TRBD2
V: TRBV5-1
DNA: TGTGCCAGCAGCCCCGGACTAGCGGGATCATACAATGAGCAGTTCTTC
CDR3: CASSPGLAGSYNEQFF

size: NA
J: TRBJ2-6
length: 18
D: NA
V: TRBV19
DNA: TGTGCCAGTAGTATAACATCAGGGGGAGGCCCTGGGGCCAACGTCCTGACTTTC
CDR3: CASSITSGGGPGANVLTF

size: many
J: TRBJ2-5
length: 12
D: NA
V: TRBV12-3/TRBV12-4
DNA: TGTGCCAGCAGTTTTCCATCAGAGACCCAGTACTTC
CDR3: CASSFPSETQYF

size: many
J: TRBJ2-5
length: 15
D: NA
V: TRBV28
DNA: TGTGCCAGCAGCCAATTGCCCTTGGACGCAGAGACCCAGTACTTC
CDR3: CASSQLPLDAETQYF

size: many
J: TRBJ2-7
length: 15
D: NA
V: TRBV6-1
DNA: TGTGCCAGCAGTGCCCCCTCCGGGGTTTACTACGAGCAGTACTTC
CDR3: CASSAPSGVYYEQYF

size: many
J: TRBJ2-5
length: 16
D: TRBD2
V: TRBV2
DNA: TGTGCCAGCAGTGTGCGACTAGCGGGTGCTACAGAGACCCAGTACTTC
CDR3: CASSVRLAGATETQYF

size: many
J: TRBJ1-1
length: 17
D: NA
V: TRBV12-3/TRBV12-4
DNA: TGTGCCAGCAGCCCTCGACAGTCAGCCTCCACGAACACTGAAGCTTTCTTT
CDR3: CASSPRQSASTNTEAFF

size: many
J: TRBJ2-5
length: 16
D: NA
V: TRBV5-1
DNA: TGCGCCAGCAGCTTGTCGGGGGGCTCGGTTAAGGAGACCCAGTACTTC
CDR3: CASSLSGGSVKETQYF

size: NA
J: TRBJ2-7
length: 14
D: NA
V: TRBV19
DNA: TGTGCCAGTACCCCTAGAGGAGCAACCCACGAGCAGTACTTC
CDR3: CASTPRGATHEQYF

size: many
J: TRBJ2-1
length: 16
D: TRBD1
V: TRBV24-1
DNA: TGTGCCACCAGTGAAAACGCGGCAGGGGGCTCGGCTGAGCAGTTCTTC
CDR3: CATSENAAGGSAEQFF

size: few
J: TRBJ1-1
length: 14
D: NA
V: TRBV20-1
DNA: TGCAGTGCTAGAGAAGGAGAAGGGAACACTGAAGCTTTCTTT
CDR3: CSAREGEGNTEAFF

size: many
J: TRBJ2-1
length: 13
D: TRBD2
V: TRBV7-2
DNA: TGTGCCAGCAGTAAAGGTAGCGGGAATGAGCAGTTCTTC
CDR3: CASSKGSGNEQFF

size: NA
J: TRBJ2-5
length: 13
D: NA
V: TRBV5-1
DNA: TGCGCCAGCACCCGGGTACCCCAAGAGACCCAGTACTTC
CDR3: CASTRVPQETQYF

size: few
J: TRBJ1-1
length: 13
D: NA
V: TRBV7-7
DNA: TGTGCTAGCAGCTTTTCCAGGAACACTGAAGCTTTCTTT
CDR3: CASSFSRNTEAFF

size: many
J: TRBJ1-3
length: 12
D: NA
V: TRBV20-1
DNA: TGCAGTGCTAGAGTCCTGGGAAACACCATATATTTT
CDR3: CSARVLGNTIYF

size: NA
J: TRBJ2-7
length: 24
D: NA
V: TRBV12-3/TRBV12-4
DNA: NA
CDR3: CASTNQTSMYLCAAMGGFSYEQYF

size: few
J: TRBJ1-3
length: 17
D: TRBD1
V: TRBV5-1
DNA: TGCGCCAGCAGCCGCCGGAAAGGGGGACAGTTAAGAAACACCATATATTTT
CDR3: CASSRRKGGQLRNTIYF

size: many
J: TRBJ2-7
length: 14
D: TRBD1
V: TRBV7-2
DNA: TGTGCCAGCAGCTTCGACAGGGGGCACTACGAGCAGTACTTC
CDR3: CASSFDRGHYEQYF

size: many
J: TRBJ1-1
length: 15
D: NA
V: TRBV5-1
DNA: TGCGCCAGCAGCTTGGGCGCAACCATGAACACTGAAGCTTTCTTT
CDR3: CASSLGATMNTEAFF

size: few
J: TRBJ2-2
length: 13
D: NA
V: TRBV28
DNA: TGTGCCAGCAGTGCCCGGATCACCGGGGAGCTGTTTTTT
CDR3: CASSARITGELFF

size: few
J: TRBJ2-1
length: 16
D: NA
V: TRBV5-5
DNA: TGTGCCAGCAGCTTGGCACCGTTGAGCTCCTACAATGAGCAGTTCTTC
CDR3: CASSLAPLSSYNEQFF

size: few
J: TRBJ2-7
length: 15
D: TRBD1
V: TRBV4-1
DNA: TGTGCCAGCAGCCAAGGACAGGGGCTTGGGTACGAGCAGTACTTC
CDR3: CASSQGQGLGYEQYF

size: NA
J: TRBJ2-7
length: 15
D: NA
V: TRBV28
DNA: TGTGCCAGCAGTCCCTACGGGACACCGAACTACGAGCAGTACTTC
CDR3: CASSPYGTPNYEQYF

size: NA
J: TRBJ2-7
length: 15
D: NA
V: TRBV3-1
DNA: TGTGCCAGCAGCCAAGACACAGTGAGCTCCTACGAGCAGTACTTC
CDR3: CASSQDTVSSYEQYF

size: many
J: TRBJ1-1
length: 16
D: NA
V: TRBV5-1
DNA: TGCGCCAGCAGCCGGGCAGAGGGGCCATATAACACTGAAGCTTTCTTT
CDR3: CASSRAEGPYNTEAFF

size: many
J: TRBJ1-4
length: 17
D: NA
V: TRBV11-2
DNA: TGTGCCAGCAGCTTATTTCCGGGGAAACTTAAGAGGGAAAAACTGTTTTTT
CDR3: CASSLFPGKLKREKLFF

size: many
J: TRBJ2-5
length: 15
D: TRBD2
V: TRBV6-2/TRBV6-3
DNA: TGTGCCAGCAGGTCCCTGGGACTAGCCCTGGAGACCCAGTACTTC
CDR3: CASRSLGLALETQYF